Presented here are 23 T cell receptor beta chains from one specimen sequenced in a study of T-cell reconstitution after alpha-beta-depleted transplantation in children. During its preparation, the TCRbeta library received unique molecular identifiers. Each CDR3 protein is one row after TCRdb ran MiXCR on the PCR reads. The table has about 350,000 distinct CDR3 sequences, roughly 14% seen once. Sequenced here: PBMCs, sampled from the stem cell graft. These receptor sequences come from a human donor who donated a stem cell graft to a child with Fanconi anemia.

This clonotype was recorded at least ten times. The chain joins TRBV7-8 to TRBJ1-3; TRBD1 is a possible D gene (5 bases). V gave up 0 bases and J gave up 4 bases, with 10 bases separating them. CDR1 and CDR2 from the germline V gene are SGHVS and FQNEAQ. This CDR3 has 15 amino acids. CDR3 amino acids: CASSLAAGMGNTIYF. CDR3 bases: TGTGCCAGCAGCTTAGCGGCAGGGATGGGAAACACCATATATTTT.

This clonotype was observed many times. The genes are TRBV9 and TRBJ2-1; D possibly corresponds to TRBD1 (6 bases). CDR1 SGDLS and CDR2 YYNGEE come from the germline V gene. The CDR3 has 15 residues. With 0 bases removed from V and 0 bases from J, the gap between germline ends came to 7 bases. CDR3 nucleotide sequence: TGTGCCAGCAGCGTAGAAGGGGGCTCCTACAATGAGCAGTTCTTC. Its translation is CASSVEGGSYNEQFF.

This clonotype came up a few times. The J gene is TRBJ1-1, the V gene TRBV12-5, with 7 bases matching TRBD1. This CDR3 is built from 12 residues. In germline, CDR1 is LGHNT, CDR2 FRNRAP. V lost 7 bases and J lost 8; bases outside the gene matches: 7. In DNA form, the CDR3 reads TGTGCTAGTGCCCCCAGGGGGGAAGAAGCTTTCTTT. Residues: CASAPRGEEAFF.

This clonotype was recorded at least ten times. V is TRBV2 and J is TRBJ2-5, with D perhaps TRBD2 (6 bases). The V end lost 4 bases, the J end lost 0 bases, and 6 bases lay between the germline ends. This CDR3 comprises 13 residues. Germline V gene data show CDR1 as SNHLY and CDR2 as FYNNEI. CDR3 region: CASSGLDQETQYF. The CDR3 DNA sequence: TGTGCCAGCAGTGGACTAGACCAAGAGACCCAGTACTTC.

This clonotype was seen just once. The rearrangement joins TRBV3-1 to TRBJ1-2; 7 bases line up with TRBD1. The V segment lost 4 bases and the J segment 3 bases; nucleotides outside the gene matches: 8. The CDR3 runs 15 residues. The germline gives CDR1 LGHDT, CDR2 YNNKEL (reference sequence). The CDR3 bases are TGTGCCAGCAGCCCTCGACAGGGTGCGTACTATGGCTACACCTTC. It encodes CASSPRQGAYYGYTF. Full variable domain (missing parts from reference TRBV3-1 and TRBJ1-2): DTAVSQTPKYLVTQMGNDKSIKCEQNLGHDTMYWYKQDSKKFLKIMFSYNNKELIINETVPNRFSPKSPDKAHLNLHINSLELGDSAVYFCASSPRQGAYYGYTFGSGTRLTVV.

In DNA, the CDR3 is TGTGCCAGCAGTAGGTCAGAAGTCTACGAGCAGTACGTC. Encoded protein: CASSRSEVYEQYV. The rearrangement joins TRBV2 to TRBJ2-7, with D uncertain. CDR3 length: 13 residues. The germline V gene has CDR1 SNHLY and CDR2 FYNNEI. Trimming shortened V by 5 bases and J by 3 bases, and 11 bases separated the two germline ends.

The chain combines TRBV7-7 with TRBJ2-5, with D possibly being TRBD2 (5 bases). Trimming stripped 5 bases from V and 6 bases from J, with 16 bases between. The CDR3 contains 14 residues. Germline CDR1 reads SSHAT; CDR2 reads FNYEAQ (reference sequence). In nucleotides, the CDR3 is TGTGCCAGCAGCCCCACTAGGGAAGGGAAGACCCAGTACTTC. Protein sequence: CASSPTREGKTQYF.

This clonotype came up many times. This chain joins TRBV6-2 or TRBV6-3 and TRBJ2-3, with a tentative D call TRBD1 (5 bases). The V gene lost 10 bases and the J gene lost 0 bases, with 14 bases spanning the gap. Looked up from germline, CDR1 is MNHEY and CDR2 is SVGEGT. CDR3 length: 14 residues. This CDR3 is CAIRRQSSTDTQYF. The CDR3 DNA reads TGTGCCATCAGGAGACAGTCTAGCACAGATACGCAGTATTTT.

CDR3 sequence: CASRDRGLTEAFF. CDR3 nucleotides: TGTGCCAGCAGGGACAGGGGATTGACTGAAGCTTTCTTT. The genes are TRBV12-3 or TRBV12-4 and TRBJ1-1; the match to TRBD1 covers 9 bases. V lost 6 bases to trimming and J lost 5 bases; unmatched junction nucleotides: 4. This CDR3 contains 13 residues.

This clonotype was seen many times. The rearrangement joins TRBV7-9 to TRBJ2-6; D unclear. Trimming shortened V by 1 base and J by 0 bases, and 4 bases separated the two germline ends. The CDR3 loop spans 15 amino acids. Germline lookup yields CDR1 SEHNR and CDR2 FQNEAQ (reference sequence). Here the CDR3 DNA reads TGTGCCAGCAGCTTAGACGGCTCTGGGGCCAACGTCCTGACTTTC. Translated, it gives CASSLDGSGANVLTF.

There are many counts of this clonotype. J is TRBJ2-7 and V is TRBV12-3 or TRBV12-4; D not certain. This CDR3 is 11 amino acids long. The V gene lost 2 bases and the J gene lost 5 bases, with 4 bases spanning the gap. Here the CDR3 reads CASSLRHEQYF. DNA for the CDR3: TGTGCCAGCAGTTTAAGGCACGAGCAGTACTTC.

The sample holds a few counts of this clonotype. The chain joins TRBV11-3 to TRBJ1-1; 7 positions agree with TRBD1. Germline CDR1 is SGHNT and CDR2 is YENEEA. The CDR3 covers 15 residues. The V and J ends lost 4 bases and 1 base, in that order; junction bases with no gene match: 6. The CDR3 is CASSSTTGANTEAFF. The DNA of the CDR3 is TGTGCCAGCAGCTCGACAACAGGGGCGAACACTGAAGCTTTCTTT.

V is TRBV18 and J is TRBJ2-1, with D unresolved. Germline V gene lookup returns CDR1 KGHSH and CDR2 LQKENI. The V gene lost 3 bases and the J gene lost 5 bases, with 8 bases spanning the gap. This CDR3 has 13 amino acids. CDR3 DNA sequence: TGTGCCAGCTCACCGGCTTGGGACAATGAGCAGTTCTTC. Translated: CASSPAWDNEQFF.

This clonotype was counted only a few times. J is TRBJ1-5 and V is TRBV27; TRBD1 aligns across 7 bases. The V gene end was trimmed by 4 bases and the J gene end by 0 bases; junction bases not matched to a gene: 3. The CDR3 is made up of 15 amino acids. The germline V gene has CDR1 MNHEY and CDR2 SMNVEV (reference sequence). In DNA, the CDR3 is TGTGCCAGCAGTTCCCGGGACAGTAGCAATCAGCCCCAGCATTTT. Translating gives CASSSRDSSNQPQHF.

This clonotype was seen only a few times. The genes are TRBV7-2 and TRBJ1-1; D unresolved. The germline V gene encodes CDR1 SGHTA and CDR2 FQGNSA. This CDR3 region has 11 residues. The V end was cut by 2 bases, the J end by 7 bases, with 5 bases between. The CDR3 spells CASSLSVEAFF. The CDR3 DNA follows: TGTGCCAGCAGCTTATCAGTTGAAGCTTTCTTT.

This sequence joins TRBV12-3 or TRBV12-4 and TRBJ2-5, with TRBD2 matching over 9 bases. The CDR3 runs 15 residues. V dropped 3 bases and J dropped 5; count of bases not matched to a gene: 7. The CDR3: CASSLAGGNSETQYF. The CDR3, as DNA: TGTGCCAGCAGTTTGGCGGGGGGGAATTCGGAGACCCAGTACTTC.

In its sample, this clonotype was seen a few times. The CDR3 region has the DNA TGTGCCAGCAGCTTAGGGGGTGGCAACTACGAGCAGTACGTC. This translates into CASSLGGGNYEQYV. The chain combines TRBV7-7 with TRBJ2-7, with unresolved D. The CDR3 runs 14 residues. The germline V and J ends were trimmed by 1 base and 3 bases, with 10 bases remaining between them. The germline CDR1 and CDR2 sequences are SSHAT and FNYEAQ (reference sequence).

In its sample, this clonotype was seen a few times. The CDR3 DNA reads as TGTGCCAGCAGCCCTCCGATGGGAGCAAGTACGCAGTATTTT. Residues: CASSPPMGASTQYF. The V call is TRBV7-9, the J call TRBJ2-3, with a weak D call TRBD2 (5 bases). There are 14 residues in the CDR3. Trimming stripped 5 bases from V and 8 bases from J, with 17 bases between. Germline V gene lookup returns CDR1 SEHNR and CDR2 FQNEAQ (reference sequence).

This clonotype was detected ten times or more. The V gene is TRBV7-9, the J gene TRBJ1-5; TRBD1 matches at 8 bases. Germline V gene sequence: CDR1 SEHNR, CDR2 FQNEAQ (reference sequence). After removal of 3 bases from V and 11 bases from J, the junction contained 3 bases not matched to a gene. The CDR3 contains 12 residues. The CDR3 reads CASSFDRGAQHF. CDR3 nucleotides: TGTGCCAGCAGCTTTGACAGGGGAGCCCAGCATTTT.

The chain couples TRBV20-1 to TRBJ1-2; D gene uncertain. V lost 7 bases and J 10 bases, leaving 25 bases between the germline ends. This CDR3 has 14 residues. CDR1 is DFQATT, CDR2 SNEGSKA, per germline (reference sequence). The DNA of the CDR3 is TGCAGTGAAAAGCTCGTTCAATCGGTGGGATACTACACCTTC. It encodes CSEKLVQSVGYYTF.

The table lists this clonotype with many counts. The chain has TRBV20-1 and TRBJ1-1; D is undetermined. Trimming removed 3 bases from V and 4 bases from J, with 15 bases in between. The CDR3 covers 14 residues. In germline, CDR1 is DFQATT, CDR2 SNEGSKA (reference sequence). CDR3 residues: CSARPERLITEAFF. In DNA form, the CDR3 reads TGCAGTGCTAGGCCGGAAAGGCTCATCACTGAAGCTTTCTTT.

CDR3 sequence reads: CATSDPDRGNEQFF. CDR3 sequence (DNA): TGTGCCACCAGTGATCCGGACAGGGGCAACGAGCAGTTCTTC. This chain uses TRBV24-1 with TRBJ2-1; 9 bases are a match to TRBD1. Germline CDR1 and CDR2: KGHDR and SFDVKD. There are 14 residues in the CDR3. With V trimmed by 3 bases and J by 10 bases, 6 bases remained unmatched.

A remark on this clonotype: An end of the junction does not agree with germline; a read error may underlie this. The J gene is TRBJ2-3, the V gene TRBV3-1; D is unclear. CDR1 LGHDT and CDR2 YNNKEL come from the germline V gene (reference sequence). The CDR3 totals 14 residues. This CDR3 reads CASSQDLIADTRYF. Written as DNA, the CDR3 is TGTGCCAGCAGCCAAGACTTGATCGCAGATACGCGGTATTTT.